This section outlines one TCR beta chain sequence together with its context. The CDR3 extends over 15 amino acids. Looked up from germline, CDR1 is SGHTA and CDR2 is FQGNSA. Trimming cost V 4 bases and J 4 bases; bases outside gene matches: 8. Profiled with immunoSEQ multiplex PCR; TCRdb holds only in-frame clones, not every one. The data hold around 40,000 clones, with 90% to 95% observed a single time. The source of the sample is a study of T cell changes during pregnancy in multiple sclerosis. V gene TRBV7-2 combines with J gene TRBJ1-1, with TRBD1 identical over 8 bases. Sequenced material: CD4+ T cells from peripheral blood mononuclear cells, taken in the third trimester of pregnancy. This receptor was identified in a female donor with multiple sclerosis, enrolled in a pregnancy study. This CDR3 is CASSSSGQGLTEAFF. Here the CDR3 DNA reads TGTGCCAGCAGCTCGTCCGGACAGGGACTCACTGAAGCTTTCTTT.